This T cell receptor beta chain comes out of a study of T cell responses to AZD1222 COVID-19 vaccine. Details on this clone: Antigen specificity is unknown.

Sequencing used immunoSEQ multiplex PCR; TCRdb keeps in-frame clones, though not all of them. This sample yields about 54,000 clones, of which 70% to 90% are seen a single time; roughly 14% belongs to the top ten. The CDR3 totals 17 residues. The study's findings and limits: Most donors were white British and more were female, and clonal diversity was possibly underestimated. When two AZD1222 doses had been given, Spike-specific TCR breadth and depth rose. Nearly half of the spike-specific TCRs reportedly recognize variant regions that carry no mutations.

V gene TRBV21-1 combines with J gene TRBJ1-2; TRBD1, the table's D call, was not compared with the DNA. TRBV21-1 is an annotated pseudogene. The material was peripheral blood, obtained 28 days after the second AZD1222 dose. This receptor was taken from an adult who received the AZD1222 COVID-19 vaccine. CDR3 amino acids: CASSARGEGPQGYGYTF. In nucleotides, the CDR3 is TGTGCCAGCAGCGCTCGAGGCGAGGGACCACAGGGATATGGCTACACCTTC.